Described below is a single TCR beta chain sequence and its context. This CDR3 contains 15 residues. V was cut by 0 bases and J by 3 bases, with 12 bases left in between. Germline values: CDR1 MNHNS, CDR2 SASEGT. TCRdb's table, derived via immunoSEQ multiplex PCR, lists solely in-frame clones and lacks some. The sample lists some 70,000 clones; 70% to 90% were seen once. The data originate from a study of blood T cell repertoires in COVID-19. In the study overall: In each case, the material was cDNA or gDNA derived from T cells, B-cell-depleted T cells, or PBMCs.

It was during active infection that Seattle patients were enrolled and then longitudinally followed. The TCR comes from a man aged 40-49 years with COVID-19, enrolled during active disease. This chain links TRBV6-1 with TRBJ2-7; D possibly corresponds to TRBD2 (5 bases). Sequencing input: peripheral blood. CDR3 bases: TGTGCCAGCAGTGAAGCCGGAGGAAGGGTCTACGAGCAGTACTTC. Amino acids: CASSEAGGRVYEQYF.